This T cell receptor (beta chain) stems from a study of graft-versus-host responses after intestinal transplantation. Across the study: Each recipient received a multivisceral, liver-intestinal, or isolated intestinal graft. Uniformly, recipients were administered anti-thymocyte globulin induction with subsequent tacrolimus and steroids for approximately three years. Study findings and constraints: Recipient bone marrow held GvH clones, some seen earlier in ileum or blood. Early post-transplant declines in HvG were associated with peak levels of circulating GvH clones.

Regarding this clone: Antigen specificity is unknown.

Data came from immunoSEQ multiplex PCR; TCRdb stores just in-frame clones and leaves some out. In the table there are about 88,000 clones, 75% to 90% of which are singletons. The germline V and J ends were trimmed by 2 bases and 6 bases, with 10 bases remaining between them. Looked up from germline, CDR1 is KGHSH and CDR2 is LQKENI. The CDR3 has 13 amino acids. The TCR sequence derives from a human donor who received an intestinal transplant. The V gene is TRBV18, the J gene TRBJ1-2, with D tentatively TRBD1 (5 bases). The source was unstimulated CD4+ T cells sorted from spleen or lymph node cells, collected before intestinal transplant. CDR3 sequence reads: CASSPSGRDGYTF. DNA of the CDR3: TGTGCCAGCTCACCATCAGGGAGGGATGGCTACACCTTC.